At least ten counts were recorded for the clone carrying this TCR beta chain. Antigen unknown. Germline is not matched at one junction end, which may reflect a read error. This entry comes from a study of T cells in Graves' hyperthyroidism and ophthalmopathy. Whole-study context: Staff took peripheral blood when the initial diagnosis was made, before any treatment began. General study findings and limits: Researchers report that a 13 V-J model separated ophthalmopathy from stable hyperthyroidism.

RNA transcripts were the template for amplifying TCR beta CDR3 regions. The HTBI primer set was used in a first-round RT-PCR of the TCR CDR3. TCRdb used MiXCR to reprocess the multiplex PCR reads, holding one entry per CDR3 protein. This sample has 450,000 to 650,000 distinct CDR3 sequences, with 13% to 15% found just once. Exclusion of a patient resulted from uncontrolled infection, other autoimmune disease, pregnancy or lactation. In making diagnoses, clinical symptoms, serum thyroxine and TRAb, thyroid ultrasound and orbital computed tomography were all used. CDR3 length: 20 residues. Germline V gives CDR1 KGHDR, CDR2 SFDVKD.

The TCR originated in a young woman with Graves' ophthalmopathy. V usage is TRBV24-1 and J usage is TRBJ2-7, with TRBD2 matching 14 bases. Sequencing was performed on blood. The CDR3 loop reads CATGDPKGLAGGPTSYEQYF. As DNA, the CDR3 is TGTGCCACCGGTGATCCAAAAGGACTAGCGGGAGGACCAACCTCCTACGAGCAGTACTTC.